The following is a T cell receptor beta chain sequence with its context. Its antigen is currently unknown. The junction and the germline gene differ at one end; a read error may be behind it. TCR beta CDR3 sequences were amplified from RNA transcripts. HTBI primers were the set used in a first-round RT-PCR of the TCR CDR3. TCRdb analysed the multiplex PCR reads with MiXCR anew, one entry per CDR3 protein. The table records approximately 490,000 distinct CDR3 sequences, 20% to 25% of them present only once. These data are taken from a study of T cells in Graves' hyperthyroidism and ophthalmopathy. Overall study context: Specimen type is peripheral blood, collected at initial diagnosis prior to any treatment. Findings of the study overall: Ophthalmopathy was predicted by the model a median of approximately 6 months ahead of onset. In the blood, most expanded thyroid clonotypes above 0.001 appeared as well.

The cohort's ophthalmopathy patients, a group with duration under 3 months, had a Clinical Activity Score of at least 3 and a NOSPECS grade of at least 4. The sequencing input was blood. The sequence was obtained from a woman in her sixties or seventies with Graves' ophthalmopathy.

The CDR3 loop reads CASSLGPGTLNPEAFF. DNA for the CDR3: TGCGCCAGCAGCTTGGGTCCAGGGACCTTGAACCCTGAAGCTTTCTTT. The chain carries TRBV5-1 and TRBJ1-1; D is possibly TRBD1 (5 bases). Germline V CDR1 and CDR2: SGHRS, YFSETQ. This CDR3 contains 16 residues.